What follows are 24 T cell receptor beta chains derived from one specimen sequenced in a study of blood T cells in healthy people across ages. Alongside a J-beta primer mix, a sample-barcoded 5' primer served in a second PCR lasting roughly 7 to 11 cycles. TCRdb reanalysed the 5' RACE reads using MiXCR and keeps one entry per CDR3 protein. This sample has about 640,000 distinct CDR3 sequences; approximately 30% occur once, and the top ten carry about a sixth. Input material: blood. These receptors were taken from a woman older than 75 in good health.

This clonotype has just a few counts. The chain is built from TRBV18 and TRBJ2-7, with D possibly matching TRBD2 (6 bases). The germline V gene encodes CDR1 KGHSH and CDR2 LQKENI. V was pared by 1 base and J by 7 bases, with 23 bases between. This CDR3 has 17 residues. CDR3 protein: CASSPLGGGSGYNEQYF. The CDR3 coding sequence is TGTGCCAGCTCACCACTGGGTGGAGGGTCCGGGTACAATGAGCAGTACTTC.

The chain carries TRBV7-9 and TRBJ1-5; tentative D call: TRBD1 (5 bases). Per germline, CDR1 SEHNR and CDR2 FQNEAQ (reference sequence). This CDR3 has 18 residues. V lost 5 bases and J lost 0, with 20 bases in between. The CDR3 here is CASSLGAGSSYSNQPQHF. The CDR3 DNA reads TGTGCCAGCAGCCTAGGGGCTGGAAGCTCCTATAGCAATCAGCCCCAGCATTTT. The full variable domain, with the rest looked up from reference TRBV7-9 and TRBJ1-5, is DTGVSQNPRHKITKRGQNVTFRCDPISEHNRLYWYRQTLGQGPEFLTYFQNEAQLEKSRLLSDRFSAERPKGSFSTLEIQRTEQGDSAMYLCASSLGAGSSYSNQPQHFGDGTRLSIL.

This clonotype has ten or more counts. This chain connects TRBV7-2 to TRBJ2-6; TRBD1 is a possible D gene (6 bases). This CDR3 is built from 15 residues. Germline CDR1 reads SGHTA; CDR2 reads FQGNSA. The V end was cut by 4 bases, the J end by 4 bases, with 11 bases between. This CDR3 is CASSSRGAGANVLTF. DNA of the CDR3: TGTGCCAGCAGCTCCAGGGGAGCCGGGGCCAACGTCCTGACTTTC.

Turning to this clonotype: A much more abundant neighbour one base away suggests this may be a read error. The chain employs TRBV20-1 and TRBJ2-1; TRBD1 matches 10 bases. This CDR3 has 19 residues. The germline V gene has CDR1 DFQATT and CDR2 SNEGSKA (reference sequence). V shed 4 bases, J shed 2 bases, and the junction held 17 bases outside the gene matches. The CDR3 DNA is TGCAGTGCTACCCGACAGGGGGCATTCAACGGGGTTACCTACAATGAGCAGTTCTTC. This encodes CSATRQGAFNGVTYNEQFF.

The chain couples TRBV27 to TRBJ1-1; 9 bases agree with TRBD1. The CDR3 is made up of 15 amino acids. Germline V gives CDR1 MNHEY, CDR2 SMNVEV (reference sequence). V gave up 8 bases and J gave up 8 bases; unmatched junction bases: 15. The CDR3 protein is CASSGQGPRRGEAFF. The CDR3 coding sequence is TGTGCCAGCTCCGGACAGGGGCCCAGGCGAGGCGAAGCTTTCTTT.

As regards this clonotype: A single base separates this from a much larger clone, so it may be a read error. The chain uses TRBV28 and TRBJ2-1; D might be TRBD1 or TRBD2, each matching 6 bases. V was clipped by 6 bases and J by 10 bases, with 28 bases between them. CDR3 length: 17 amino acids. The germline CDR1 and CDR2 sequences are MDHEN and SYDVKM. The CDR3 loop is CASRGFTWGALSPEQFF. CDR3 nucleotide sequence: TGTGCCAGCAGGGGATTCACTTGGGGGGCTCTCTCCCCCGAGCAGTTCTTC.

This clonotype was detected many times. The J gene is TRBJ2-7, the V gene TRBV28; tentatively, D is TRBD2 (6 bases). Germline CDR1 is MDHEN and CDR2 is SYDVKM. Deletions cut 5 bases from V and 2 bases from J, with 13 bases between. The CDR3 totals 14 residues. The CDR3 region has the DNA TGTGCCAGCAGTAGGTGGGGCGGGGCCTACGAGCAGTACTTC. It yields the protein CASSRWGGAYEQYF.

The chain couples TRBV2 to TRBJ2-7; 7 bases match TRBD1. The V and J ends lost 6 bases and 7 bases, in that order; junction bases with no gene match: 9. The V gene's germline CDR1 is SNHLY and CDR2 FYNNEI. This CDR3 region has 13 residues. The CDR3 sequence is CASRGDSMGEQYF. CDR3 in DNA: TGTGCCAGCAGGGGGGACAGTATGGGGGAGCAGTACTTC.

This clonotype was observed many times. This sequence joins TRBV25-1 and TRBJ1-5; D ambiguous. Germline CDR1 and CDR2: MGHDK and SYGVNS. With 6 bases removed from V and 6 bases from J, the gap between germline ends came to 9 bases. The length of the CDR3 is 12 residues. The chain's CDR3 is CASSVGRQPQHF. The CDR3 DNA reads TGTGCCAGCAGCGTAGGTCGTCAGCCCCAGCATTTT.

This clonotype was observed many times. This rearrangement joins TRBV12-3 or TRBV12-4 to TRBJ1-6; D ambiguous. The CDR3 extends over 15 amino acids. The V end lost 3 bases, the J end lost 3 bases, and 9 bases lay between the germline ends. CDR3 sequence (DNA): TGTGCCAGCAGTTTGTATAGGCTCTATAATTCACCCCTCCACTTT. Translation: CASSLYRLYNSPLHF.

This clonotype turned up a few times. Since a much larger clone is just one base distant, this may be a read error. The V call is TRBV7-2, the J call TRBJ2-7; 7 nucleotides align to TRBD1. The CDR3 contains 15 residues. V was clipped by 5 bases and J by 1 base; unmatched bases: 8. Germline V gene sequence: CDR1 SGHTA, CDR2 FQGNSA. CDR3 in amino acids: CASSPRGSLSYEQYF. The CDR3 bases are TGTGCCAGCAGCCCCAGGGGGAGTCTTTCCTACGAGCAGTACTTC. The full variable domain, completed using reference TRBV7-2 and TRBJ2-7, is GAGVSQSPSNKVTEKGKDVELRCDPISGHTALYWYRQSLGQGLEFLIYFQGNSAPDKSGLPSDRFSAERTGGSVSTLTIQRTQQEDSAVYLCASSPRGSLSYEQYFGPGTRLTVT.

The chain recombines TRBV5-5 with TRBJ2-3; TRBD1 matches at 7 bases. The CDR3 runs 14 residues. V lost 4 bases to trimming and J lost 2 bases; unmatched junction nucleotides: 4. Germline V gene sequence: CDR1 SGHKS, CDR2 YYEKEE (reference sequence). The CDR3 sequence is CASSPQGPTDTQYF. CDR3 DNA: TGTGCCAGCAGCCCACAGGGGCCCACAGATACGCAGTATTTT.

This clonotype was seen ten or more times. The rearrangement joins TRBV5-5 to TRBJ1-2; no clear D. This CDR3 has 13 amino acids. The germline V gene has CDR1 SGHKS and CDR2 YYEKEE (reference sequence). V was pared by 2 bases and J by 6 bases, with 11 bases between. This CDR3 reads CASSLWAGDGYTF. The CDR3 DNA is TGTGCCAGCAGCTTATGGGCCGGGGATGGCTACACCTTC.

The chain links TRBV29-1 to TRBJ2-3; 8 nucleotides match TRBD1. J lost 4 bases, V lost 4 bases, and 1 base had no gene match. Germline V gene data show CDR1 as SQVTM and CDR2 as ANQGSEA. The CDR3 is 12 residues long. The DNA of the CDR3 is TGCAGCGTTGGGACAGGGTCAGATACGCAGTATTTT. Residues: CSVGTGSDTQYF.

This clonotype was found a few times. V and J are TRBV5-4 and TRBJ2-3; D may match TRBD1 or TRBD2 (5 bases each). Germline V lookup: CDR1 SGHNT, CDR2 YYREEE (reference sequence). V lost 3 bases and J 6 bases, leaving 14 bases between the germline ends. The CDR3 contains 14 residues. The chain's CDR3 is CASSWTGPTDTQYF. CDR3 in DNA: TGTGCCAGCAGCTGGACGGGACCTACGGATACGCAGTATTTT.

The chain joins TRBV5-1 to TRBJ2-3, with D perhaps given as TRBD1 or TRBD2 (6 bases each). Per germline, CDR1 SGHRS and CDR2 YFSETQ. Trimming removed 0 bases from V and 2 bases from J, with 16 bases in between. The CDR3 contains 17 residues. The CDR3 here is CASSLVLGTGATDTQYF. CDR3 sequence (DNA): TGCGCCAGCAGCTTGGTCCTGGGGACGGGGGCCACAGATACGCAGTATTTT.

This clonotype was picked up a small number of times. The rearrangement joins TRBV20-1 to TRBJ1-2; 8 bases line up with TRBD1. The CDR3 has 13 residues. Trimming removed 3 bases from V and 8 bases from J; junction bases left unmatched: 8. Germline V gene lookup returns CDR1 DFQATT and CDR2 SNEGSKA (reference sequence). CDR3 DNA: TGCAGTGCTAGTTCTACGACAGGGGTGGGCTACACCTTC. It yields the protein CSASSTTGVGYTF.

Points on this clonotype: A much more abundant neighbour one base away suggests this may be a read error. The V call is TRBV6-5, the J call TRBJ1-1, with a tentative D call TRBD1 (5 bases). This CDR3 has 15 residues. Germline V gene data show CDR1 as MNHEY and CDR2 as SVGAGI. Trimming left V 1 base short and J 0 bases short, with 9 bases between. The CDR3 here is CASSYWGQLNTEAFF. DNA of the CDR3: TGTGCCAGCAGTTACTGGGGCCAGTTGAACACTGAAGCTTTCTTT.

This chain uses TRBV6-5 with TRBJ2-3; D might be TRBD2 (5 bases). V lost 4 bases and J 0 bases, leaving 8 bases between the germline ends. The CDR3 is 14 residues long. Germline V gives CDR1 MNHEY, CDR2 SVGAGI. CDR3: CASSLDWSTDTQYF. In DNA form, the CDR3 reads TGTGCCAGCAGTTTGGACTGGAGCACAGATACGCAGTATTTT.

On this clonotype: A much larger clone sits a single nucleotide away, making a read error possible. The chain uses TRBV7-6 and TRBJ2-3; 7 nucleotides align to TRBD2. The CDR3 has 15 residues. V shed 11 bases, J shed 1 base, and the junction held 12 bases outside the gene matches. Germline lookup yields CDR1 SGHVS and CDR2 FNYEAQ. The CDR3 region is CAGARSGDRTDTQYF. In DNA, the CDR3 is TGTGCCGGCGCAAGAAGCGGGGACCGCACAGATACGCAGTATTTT.

This rearrangement joins TRBV7-2 to TRBJ1-1; possible D gene TRBD1, 5 bases. This CDR3 region has 15 residues. The V and J ends lost 2 bases and 0 bases respectively, with 10 bases between them. The germline gives CDR1 SGHTA, CDR2 FQGNSA. The CDR3 here is CASSLTGFMNTEAFF. CDR3 DNA sequence: TGTGCCAGCAGCTTAACAGGTTTTATGAACACTGAAGCTTTCTTT.

The chain joins TRBV3-1 to TRBJ1-1; possible D gene TRBD1, 6 bases. V lost 1 base to trimming and J lost 11 bases, with 17 bases between them. The CDR3 length is 14 residues. CDR1 LGHDT and CDR2 YNNKEL come from the germline V gene (reference sequence). The CDR3, as DNA: TGTGCCAGCAGCCAAGGGACAGAAGCGGCTTGGGCTTTCTTT. Amino acids: CASSQGTEAAWAFF.

A few counts support this clonotype. The chain recombines TRBV5-1 with TRBJ2-2; 13 bases align to TRBD2. The junction had 3 bases not matched to a gene; V was cut back by 4 bases and J by 0 bases. The CDR3 extends over 17 amino acids. Germline CDR1 and CDR2: SGHRS and YFSETQ. The CDR3 spells CASSMTSGGSNTGELFF. Written as DNA, the CDR3 is TGCGCCAGCAGCATGACTAGCGGGGGGTCGAACACCGGGGAGCTGTTTTTT.

V gene TRBV6-5 combines with J gene TRBJ1-2; D is uncertain. This CDR3 spans 16 amino acids. The V end lost 2 bases, the J end lost 4 bases, and 17 bases lay between the germline ends. Germline CDR1 reads MNHEY; CDR2 reads SVGAGI. The CDR3 loop reads CASSYPRATAGYGYTF. For the CDR3, the DNA is TGTGCCAGCAGTTACCCCCGCGCCACGGCAGGCTATGGCTACACCTTC.